This T cell receptor (beta chain) derives from a study of T cells after yellow fever vaccination. Study observations and caveats: Re-detected after boosting: most primary clones, more than 95% of CD4 and 75% to 90% of CD8.

Details on this clonotype: Its specificity is not known.

Germline-derived CDR1 and CDR2 are LGHNA and YSLEER. This CDR3 region has 14 residues. V lost 0 bases and J 0 bases, leaving 4 bases between the germline ends. TCRdb recomputed calls from the 5' RACE reads with MiXCR, one row per CDR3 protein. The table records 300,000 to 400,000 distinct CDR3 sequences, roughly 8.7% of them present only once. This chain uses TRBV4-3 with TRBJ2-3; D is uncertain. This receptor was obtained from a man aged 18 to 29 who received the YFV17D yellow fever vaccine. The sequencing used PBMCs, collected on the day of the first yellow fever vaccination. The CDR3 protein is CASSQDRSTDTQYF. The DNA for the CDR3 is TGCGCCAGCAGCCAAGACAGGAGCACAGATACGCAGTATTTT.